Below, one TCR beta chain is given with its context. These data originate in a study of blood T cell repertoires in COVID-19. Participant ages covered roughly 18 to 89 years across about two dozen US areas. After removal of 5 bases from V and 3 bases from J, the junction contained 7 bases not matched to a gene. The CDR3 consists of 14 residues. Germline loops: CDR1 MNHEY, CDR2 SVGAGI. In the original processing: The assay estimated nucleated cells by amplifying reference gene primers. The table came from immunoSEQ multiplex PCR; TCRdb's copy has only in-frame clones and leaves some out. V and J calls and clone size are copied from that table; D and trimming were computed from the DNA. The table lists about 220,000 clones, about four fifths of them singletons.

Material for sequencing was PBMCs or T cells enriched from blood (not recorded which). This chain links TRBV6-5 with TRBJ2-7; 7 nucleotides line up with TRBD1. The clonotype comes from a woman between 50 and 59 years old who had been exposed to COVID-19. The CDR3 DNA follows: TGTGCCAGCAGTCAACAGGGGTTTTACTACGAGCAGTACTTC. Its protein is CASSQQGFYYEQYF.